Listed below are T cell receptor beta chains from one sample, sequenced in a study of shared clonotypes between healthy human individuals. Profiling relied on immunoSEQ multiplex PCR, and the TCRdb table lists in-frame clones only, not all of them. The sample shows hundreds of thousands of clones, roughly 80% of them seen only once. Sequences were obtained from PBMCs. The receptors here all came from a woman aged 40 to 49 in good health. Some clones in this sample may be carry-over from other donors' samples. Each CDR3 is given with its conserved first and last residue.

TRBJ1-2	TRBV7-2	CASSLEGTGTNYGYTF
TRBJ2-7	TRBV5-1	CASTGPTGNGQYF
TRBJ2-5	TRBV7-6	CASSLGPSGETQYF
TRBJ1-4	TRBV28	CASSLWRGRNEKLFF
TRBJ2-1	TRBV18	CASSPTSIPVRNEQFF
TRBJ1-2	TRBV30	CAWSGITGSYYGYTF
TRBJ2-2	TRBV6-6	CASSYGDDPTEELFF
TRBJ2-1	TRBV10-3	CAIRPTSGTYNEQFF
TRBJ1-2	TRBV9	CASSVESDYGYTF
TRBJ2-7	TRBV2	CATSPRRSGQYF
TRBJ2-4	TRBV4-1	CASSQDGRPAKNIQYF
TRBJ2-3	TRBV5-1	CASTLSGSDTQYF
TRBJ1-2	TRBV5-4	CASSQGGDGYTF
TRBJ2-3	TRBV5-4	CASSYRLAGGGTDTQYF
TRBJ1-2	TRBV2	CASTGQGADWGYTF
TRBJ2-7	TRBV9	CASSPRGRTSYEQYF
TRBJ1-4	TRBV5-1	CASSSQPTNEKLFF
TRBJ2-1	TRBV5-1	CASSLAGTDNEQFF
TRBJ1-5	TRBV19	CASSGSRGNQPQHF
TRBJ2-5	TRBV5-1	CASSGQGQETQYF
TRBJ2-6	TRBV19	CASSTGLVLTF
TRBJ2-1	TRBV7-6	CASSLAGGNNYNEQFF
TRBJ1-1	TRBV10-3	CAISLEDGGTEAFF
TRBJ2-1	TRBV9	CASSKSGSGYNEQFF
TRBJ2-5	TRBV18	CASSPGQEETQYF
TRBJ2-6	TRBV5-1	CASSFEGSGANVLTF
TRBJ2-3	TRBV27	CASSLRSGYTQYF
TRBJ2-7	TRBV2	CASTRQIAYEQYF
TRBJ2-7	TRBV28	CASSPPDRGYEQYF